This record concerns one TCR beta chain sequence. The source of the sample is a study of blood T cell repertoires in COVID-19. Study-wide context: T cells, B-cell-depleted T cells, or PBMCs supplied cDNA or gDNA.

The CDR3 length is 18 residues. As handled by the study authors: Reference gene primer amplification yielded estimated nucleated cell counts. Method: immunoSEQ multiplex PCR; TCRdb's copy keeps in-frame clones and lacks some. V and J calls and clone size are those listed in that table; D and trimming were worked out from the DNA. In the table there are approximately 260,000 clones, approximately 86% of which are singletons. This chain links TRBV21-1 with TRBJ2-7; the D call in the table, TRBD1, was not verified against the DNA. TRBV21-1 is a pseudogene segment. Source material: peripheral blood. This TCR was sampled from a man aged 55 to 70 who had recovered from COVID-19. The DNA for the CDR3 is TGTGCCAGCAGCTGGCTACGGCAGGGGGCGCGAAGCTCCTACGAGCAGTACGTC. Translated: CASSWLRQGARSSYEQYV.